These 23 T cell receptor beta chains originate from one sample sequenced in a study of graft-versus-host responses after intestinal transplantation. Their cognate antigens are unknown. Profiled with immunoSEQ multiplex PCR; TCRdb holds only in-frame clones, not every one. The sample consists of around 110,000 clones, 90% of them appearing once. The material sequenced was unstimulated CD4+ T cells sorted from spleen or lymph node cells, taken before intestinal transplant. These receptors all stem from a human donor who received an intestinal transplant.

The CDR3 sequence is CASGSGGSSDTQYF. As DNA, the CDR3 is TGCGCCAGCGGGAGCGGCGGGAGTTCAGATACGCAGTATTTT. This rearrangement joins TRBV5-1 to TRBJ2-3; 7 positions agree with TRBD2. This CDR3 is built from 14 residues. The germline CDR1 and CDR2 sequences are SGHRS and YFSETQ. The junction had 9 bases not matched to a gene; V was cut back by 7 bases and J by 4 bases.

This clone was seen only once. The gene calls are TRBV27 and TRBJ2-2; no reliable D call. Between the trimmed V and J ends, which lost 3 bases and 3 bases, there was a span of 8 bases. This CDR3 has 14 residues. In germline, CDR1 is MNHEY, CDR2 SMNVEV (reference sequence). For the CDR3, the DNA is TGTGCCAGCAGTTTTAACAGCTACACCGGGGAGCTGTTTTTT. Amino acids: CASSFNSYTGELFF.

This clone showed up just once. The chain has TRBV7-3 and TRBJ1-2, with TRBD1 as a possible D gene (6 bases). CDR3 length: 13 amino acids. Germline CDR1 reads SGHTA; CDR2 reads FQGTGA. V was clipped by 2 bases and J by 8 bases, with 12 bases between them. DNA of the CDR3: TGTGCCAGCAGCTTACGGGGGGCGGAAGGCTACACCTTC. This encodes CASSLRGAEGYTF.

Only a few counts were recorded for this clone. The rearrangement links TRBV9 to TRBJ2-7, with 13 bases aligning to TRBD2. CDR1 and CDR2 (germline): SGDLS, YYNGEE. V shed 4 bases and J 7 bases; nucleotides not matched to a gene: 8. This CDR3 is built from 15 residues. The CDR3 coding sequence is TGTGCCAGCAGCCCCTTTGCGGGACTAGCGGGGGAGCAGTACTTC. Its protein product is CASSPFAGLAGEQYF.

For the CDR3, the DNA is TGCGCCAGCAGCAGTCGGGACTCGGCCACAGATACGCAGTATTTT. Translated, it gives CASSSRDSATDTQYF. The V call is TRBV5-1, the J call TRBJ2-3, with D perhaps matching TRBD2 (6 bases). Trimming took 4 bases from V and 2 from J, leaving 14 bases between them. Germline CDR1 is SGHRS and CDR2 is YFSETQ. This CDR3 has 15 amino acids.

This clone was seen a few times. The chain joins TRBV15 to TRBJ1-2, with 8 positions matching TRBD1. This CDR3 has 13 amino acids. The ends lost 2 bases at V and 7 bases at J; junction bases unmatched: 3. Per germline, CDR1 LNHNV and CDR2 YYDKDF (reference sequence). This CDR3 reads CATSRQGASGYTF. The CDR3, as DNA: TGTGCCACCAGCAGACAGGGGGCGAGTGGCTACACCTTC.

The chain uses TRBV13 and TRBJ2-7; D call uncertain. The CDR3 spans 13 residues. Trimming cost V 6 bases and J 2 bases, with 11 bases left between them. Germline lookup yields CDR1 PRHDT and CDR2 FYEKMQ (reference sequence). The CDR3 sequence: CASRHTGAYEQYF. The CDR3 DNA follows: TGTGCCAGCAGGCACACCGGAGCCTACGAGCAGTACTTC.

This chain joins TRBV28 and TRBJ2-2, with D hard to call. CDR1 MDHEN and CDR2 SYDVKM come from the germline V gene. The CDR3 runs to 12 residues. Trimming took 3 bases from V and 4 from J, leaving 3 bases between them. The CDR3 loop is CASSFVTGELFF. DNA for the CDR3: TGTGCCAGCAGTTTCGTCACCGGGGAGCTGTTTTTT.

The chain has TRBV5-1 and TRBJ2-1; 9 bases map to TRBD2. V shed 2 bases and J 2 bases; nucleotides not matched to a gene: 2. Germline V lookup: CDR1 SGHRS, CDR2 YFSETQ. The CDR3 is made up of 15 amino acids. CDR3 loop: CASSFGGRAYNEQFF. The CDR3 DNA sequence: TGCGCCAGCAGCTTTGGCGGGAGGGCCTACAATGAGCAGTTCTTC.

The genes are TRBV9 and TRBJ2-7, with D tentatively TRBD1 (5 bases). V lost 0 bases and J lost 3, with 10 bases in between. CDR3 size: 14 residues. Germline lookup yields CDR1 SGDLS and CDR2 YYNGEE. Written as DNA, the CDR3 is TGTGCCAGCAGCGTAGGATCCAGGGACTACGAGCAGTACTTC. Amino acids: CASSVGSRDYEQYF. The variable domain in full, with the rest retrieved from reference TRBV9 and TRBJ2-7, is DSGVTQTPKHLITATGQRVTLRCSPRSGDLSVYWYQQSLDQGLQFLIQYYNGEERAKGNILERFSAQQFPDLHSELNLSSLELGDSALYFCASSVGSRDYEQYFGPGTRLTVT.

The chain links TRBV2 to TRBJ1-5; 10 bases are shared with TRBD1. This CDR3 has 14 amino acids. J was trimmed by 4 bases and V by 6 bases; bases with no gene match: 3. Germline V gene data show CDR1 as SNHLY and CDR2 as FYNNEI. CDR3 nucleotides: TGTGCCAGCAGGAGGGGACAGGGGAATCAGCCCCAGCATTTT. The encoded protein is CASRRGQGNQPQHF.

The rearrangement links TRBV7-2 to TRBJ1-1; no definite D call. Germline-derived CDR1 and CDR2 are SGHTA and FQGNSA. Trimming took 1 base from V and 3 from J, leaving 12 bases between them. The CDR3 loop spans 15 amino acids. The CDR3 is CASSLGGLGYTEAFF. In DNA form, the CDR3 reads TGTGCCAGCAGCTTAGGTGGGCTCGGTTACACTGAAGCTTTCTTT.

V is TRBV10-1 and J is TRBJ2-3; TRBD2 aligns across 9 bases. Germline assignment: CDR1 WNHNN and CDR2 SYGVQD (reference sequence). Germline trimming cut 3 bases from V and 8 bases from J; bases unmatched to any gene: 18. CDR3 length: 18 amino acids. CDR3 in DNA: TGCGCCAGCAGTGATGCCCAGACTAGCGGAATTGCACATGCTACGCAGTATTTT. It encodes CASSDAQTSGIAHATQYF.

CDR3 sequence: CASSLQPSGANVLTF. The DNA of the CDR3 is TGCGCCAGCAGCCTACAGCCCTCTGGGGCCAACGTCCTGACTTTC. V and J are TRBV5-1 and TRBJ2-6; D gene uncertain. The germline gives CDR1 SGHRS, CDR2 YFSETQ. V lost 4 bases, J lost 0 bases, and 8 bases lay in between. This CDR3 region has 15 residues.

In its sample, this clone was seen once. The chain recombines TRBV27 with TRBJ1-4; D is perhaps TRBD1 (5 bases). The germline gives CDR1 MNHEY, CDR2 SMNVEV (reference sequence). This CDR3 comprises 16 residues. Between the trimmed V and J ends, which lost 0 bases and 3 bases, there was a span of 11 bases. CDR3 sequence reads: CASSLSGGWANEKLFF. CDR3 DNA sequence: TGTGCCAGCAGTTTATCGGGGGGATGGGCTAATGAAAAACTGTTTTTT.

This clone came up once. This chain uses TRBV29-1 with TRBJ2-3; a possible D gene is TRBD1 (6 bases). The CDR3 totals 13 residues. V dropped 6 bases and J dropped 7 bases, with 17 bases sitting between them. CDR1 and CDR2 from the germline V gene are SQVTM and ANQGSEA. As DNA, the CDR3 is TGCAGCGTCCCCTGGGGGACATCGAATACGCAGTATTTT. It codes for CSVPWGTSNTQYF.

The rearrangement joins TRBV27 to TRBJ2-3; 10 nucleotides line up with TRBD1. V dropped 8 bases and J dropped 3; count of bases not matched to a gene: 5. The germline gives CDR1 MNHEY, CDR2 SMNVEV (reference sequence). The CDR3 runs to 14 residues. CDR3 protein: CASLDRGPTDTQYF. The CDR3 DNA sequence: TGTGCCAGCCTTGACAGGGGGCCTACAGATACGCAGTATTTT.

The V and J genes are TRBV9 and TRBJ2-7; D might be TRBD1 (6 bases). V lost 4 bases and J 0 bases, leaving 14 bases between the germline ends. The CDR3 has 15 amino acids. Germline values: CDR1 SGDLS, CDR2 YYNGEE. CDR3 residues: CASSPRDTYSYEQYF. CDR3 DNA sequence: TGTGCCAGCAGCCCCCGGGACACCTACTCCTACGAGCAGTACTTC.

The chain carries TRBV5-4 and TRBJ2-6; possibly TRBD2 for D (7 bases). Trimming removed 0 bases at V and 4 bases at J, with 14 bases between. CDR3 size: 17 residues. Germline CDR1 and CDR2: SGHNT and YYREEE (reference sequence). As DNA, the CDR3 is TGTGCCAGCAGCTTGGTATACGGGGGGCGAGGGGCCAACGTCCTGACTTTC. This gives the protein CASSLVYGGRGANVLTF.

The chain recombines TRBV28 with TRBJ1-2, with 10 bases matching TRBD1. V gave up 5 bases and J gave up 4 bases; unmatched junction bases: 7. The CDR3 runs 15 residues. The V gene's germline CDR1 is MDHEN and CDR2 SYDVKM. CDR3 amino acids: CASSLGQGGGYGYTF. CDR3 nucleotide sequence: TGTGCCAGCAGTCTCGGACAGGGGGGCGGCTATGGCTACACCTTC.

The sample holds a few counts of this clone. The chain joins TRBV6-1 to TRBJ1-5, with D unresolved. CDR1 and CDR2 from the germline V gene are MNHNS and SASEGT. This CDR3 contains 13 residues. Trimming took off 2 bases at V and 0 bases at J, with 2 bases between the two ends. The CDR3 here is CASSEYSNQPQHF. CDR3 coding DNA: TGTGCCAGCAGTGAATATAGCAATCAGCCCCAGCATTTT.

This clone has just one count. The J gene is TRBJ2-5, the V gene TRBV6-5, with TRBD2 matching 8 bases. Germline V CDR1 and CDR2: MNHEY, SVGAGI. This CDR3 is built from 14 residues. J lost 7 bases, V lost 6 bases, and 10 bases had no gene match. The CDR3 DNA reads as TGTGCCAGCAGAGAGGCGGGGGGTTCAGGGACCCAGTACTTC. It is translated as CASREAGGSGTQYF.

The chain employs TRBV25-1 and TRBJ2-1, with TRBD2 matching 10 bases. This CDR3 spans 17 amino acids. The trim removed 2 bases at V and 7 bases at J, leaving 11 bases unmatched. Germline V gene lookup returns CDR1 MGHDK and CDR2 SYGVNS. Here the CDR3 reads CASSEDATSGFRNEQFF. In DNA form, the CDR3 reads TGTGCCAGCAGTGAAGACGCGACTAGCGGGTTTCGGAATGAGCAGTTCTTC.